This T cell receptor beta chain emerged from a study of T cells after yellow fever vaccination. This clonotype was seen only a few times. This CDR3 is built from 13 residues. The germline V and J ends were trimmed by 4 bases and 6 bases, with 10 bases remaining between them. Per germline, CDR1 KGHDR and CDR2 SFDVKD. 5'RACE template switching produced TCR cDNA carrying a universal primer site and UMIs. TCRdb ran MiXCR on the 5' RACE reads and lists one entry per CDR3 protein. The sample holds 500,000 to 650,000 distinct CDR3 sequences, around 17% seen once. This receptor was obtained from a man aged 18-30 years who received the YFV17D yellow fever vaccine. This chain uses TRBV24-1 with TRBJ2-3; D is uncertain. The sequencing used PBMCs, collected 5 days after the first yellow fever vaccination. The CDR3: CATSDGPSDTQYF. CDR3 DNA: TGTGCCACCAGTGACGGGCCTTCGGATACGCAGTATTTT.